This T cell receptor beta chain comes out of a study of human T cells and chemical hapten exposure. Regarding time point: patch test 2, 6 weeks after DPC sensitization. The treatment is: therapeutic diphenylcyclopropenone sensitization with weekly scalp DPC. TCRdb called the RACE reads again in MiXCR, with one record for every CDR3 protein. This sample has 350,000 to 400,000 distinct CDR3 sequences, with roughly 6% found just once. This clonotype was recorded at least ten times. Germline V gene sequence: CDR1 ENHRY, CDR2 SYGVKD. The CDR3 length is 12 residues. Between the trimmed V and J ends, which lost 0 bases and 7 bases, there was a span of 7 bases.

Sequenced material: whole blood, taken in connection with sensitization to the hapten diphenylcyclopropenone (DPC). The chain combines TRBV10-3 with TRBJ2-7, with unresolved D. This TCR came from a woman younger than 35 with alopecia areata. Some clones in this sample may be carry-over from other donors' samples. This CDR3 is CAISESGLEQYF. The CDR3 DNA reads TGTGCCATCAGTGAGTCCGGCTTGGAGCAGTACTTC.